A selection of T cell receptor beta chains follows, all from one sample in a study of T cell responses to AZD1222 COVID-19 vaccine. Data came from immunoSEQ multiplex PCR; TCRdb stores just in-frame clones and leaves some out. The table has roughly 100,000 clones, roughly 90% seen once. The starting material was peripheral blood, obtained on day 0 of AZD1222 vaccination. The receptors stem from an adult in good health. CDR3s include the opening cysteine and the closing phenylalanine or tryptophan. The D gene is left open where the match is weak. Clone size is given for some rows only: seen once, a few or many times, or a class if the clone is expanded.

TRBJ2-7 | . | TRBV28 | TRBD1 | CASTDRGSSYEQYF | TGTGCCAGCACGGACAGGGGGAGCTCCTACGAGCAGTACTTC
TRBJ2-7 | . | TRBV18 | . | CASSTSRQGIGEQYF | TGTGCCAGCTCAACGAGTCGGCAGGGCATAGGCGAGCAGTACTTC
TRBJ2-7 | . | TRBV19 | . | CASSPLGRGISYEQYF | TGTGCCAGTAGTCCCCTTGGGAGGGGGATTTCCTACGAGCAGTACTTC
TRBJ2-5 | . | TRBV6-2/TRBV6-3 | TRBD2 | CASSYSTSGGETQYF | TGTGCCAGCAGTTACTCGACTAGCGGGGGGGAGACCCAGTACTTC
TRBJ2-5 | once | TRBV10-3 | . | CAISEEQETQYF | TGTGCCATCAGTGAGGAGCAAGAGACCCAGTACTTC
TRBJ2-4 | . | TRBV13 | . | CASSSRPGLAKNIQYF | TGTGCCAGCAGCTCTAGACCCGGACTAGCCAAAAACATTCAGTACTTC
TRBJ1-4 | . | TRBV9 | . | CASSPRGANEKLFF | TGTGCCAGCAGCCCACGCGGGGCTAATGAAAAACTGTTTTTT
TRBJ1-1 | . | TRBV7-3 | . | CASSFQGNTEAFF | TGTGCCAGCAGCTTTCAGGGTAACACTGAAGCTTTCTTT
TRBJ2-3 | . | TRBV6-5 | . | CASSWGDRTDTQYF | TGTGCCAGCAGTTGGGGGGACCGCACAGATACGCAGTATTTT
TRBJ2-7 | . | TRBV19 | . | CASTGHPSYEQYF | TGTGCCAGCACGGGACACCCTTCCTACGAGCAGTACTTC
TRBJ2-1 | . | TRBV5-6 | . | CASSSLGPNEQFF | TGTGCCAGCAGCTCCTTGGGGCCTAATGAGCAGTTCTTC
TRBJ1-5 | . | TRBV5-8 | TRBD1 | CASLVTGGADQPQHF | TGTGCCAGCTTGGTCACAGGGGGCGCGGATCAGCCCCAGCATTTT
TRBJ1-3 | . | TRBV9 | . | CASRSSGNTIYF | TGTGCCAGCAGGAGCTCTGGAAACACCATATATTTT
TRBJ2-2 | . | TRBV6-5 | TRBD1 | CASTVQGAATGELFF | TGTGCCAGCACTGTACAGGGGGCGGCCACCGGGGAGCTGTTTTTT
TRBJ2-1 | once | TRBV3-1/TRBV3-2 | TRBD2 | CASSQASGGSYNEQFF | TGTGCCAGCAGCCAGGCTAGCGGGGGGTCCTACAATGAGCAGTTCTTC
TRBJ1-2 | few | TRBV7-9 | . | CASSLTVANYGYTF | TGTGCCAGCAGCTTAACGGTGGCGAACTATGGCTACACCTTC
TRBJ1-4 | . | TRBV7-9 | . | CASSLALVTTTNEKLFF | TGTGCCAGCAGCTTAGCGTTGGTGACAACAACTAATGAAAAACTGTTTTTT
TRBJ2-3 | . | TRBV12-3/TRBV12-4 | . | CASSFGGTDTQYF | TGTGCCAGCAGTTTCGGGGGAACAGATACGCAGTATTTT
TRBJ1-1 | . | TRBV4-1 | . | CASSQKLGPANTEAFF | TGCGCCAGCAGCCAAAAGTTGGGCCCGGCGAACACTGAAGCTTTCTTT
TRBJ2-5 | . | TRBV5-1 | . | CASSGPTGQVVETQYF | TGCGCCAGCAGCGGACCGACGGGACAAGTCGTCGAGACCCAGTACTTC
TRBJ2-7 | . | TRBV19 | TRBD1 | CASSPRTGSYEQYF | TGTGCCAGTAGTCCTCGGACAGGGTCCTACGAGCAGTACTTC
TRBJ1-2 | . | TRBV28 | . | CASSFSRSSPRGYTF | TGTGCCAGCAGTTTTTCGCGATCCTCCCCTCGTGGCTACACCTTC
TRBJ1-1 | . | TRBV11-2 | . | CASSQEGSGNTEAFF | TGTGCCAGCAGCCAAGAAGGCTCCGGGAACACTGAAGCTTTCTTT
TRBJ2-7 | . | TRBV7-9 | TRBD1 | CASSLGGTGQGYEQYF | TGTGCCAGCAGCTTAGGGGGTACGGGACAGGGGTACGAGCAGTACTTC
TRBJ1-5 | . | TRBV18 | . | CASSPGTEDQPQHF | TGTGCCAGCTCACCCGGGACGGAAGATCAGCCCCAGCATTTT
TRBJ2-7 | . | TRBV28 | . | CASSFLAAEQYF | TGTGCCAGCAGTTTTCTAGCCGCCGAGCAGTACTTC
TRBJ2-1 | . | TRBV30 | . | CAWSVYGSYNEQFF | TGTGCCTGGAGTGTATACGGCTCCTACAATGAGCAGTTCTTC
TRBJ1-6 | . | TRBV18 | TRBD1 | CASSPGMAGTGNSPLHF | TGTGCCAGCTCACCCGGAATGGCCGGGACAGGGAATTCACCCCTCCACTTT
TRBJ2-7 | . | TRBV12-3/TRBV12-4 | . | CASSFSFYEQYF | TGTGCCAGCAGTTTTTCCTTTTACGAGCAGTACTTC
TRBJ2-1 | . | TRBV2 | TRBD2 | CASSEFSGGFNEQFF | TGTGCCAGCAGTGAATTTAGCGGGGGGTTTAATGAGCAGTTCTTC
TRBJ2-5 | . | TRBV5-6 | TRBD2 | CASSLLLASGGSETQYF | TGTGCCAGCAGCTTGCTTTTGGCTAGCGGGGGGTCTGAGACCCAGTACTTC
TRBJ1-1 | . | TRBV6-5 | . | CASTLATHLNTEAFF | TGTGCCAGCACCCTAGCGACCCACTTGAACACTGAAGCTTTCTTT
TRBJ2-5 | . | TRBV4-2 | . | CASSQGPKETQYF | TGTGCCAGCAGCCAAGGACCAAAAGAGACCCAGTACTTC
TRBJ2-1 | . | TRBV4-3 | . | CASSLLQERPYNEQFF | TGCGCCAGCAGCCTTTTACAGGAGCGACCGTACAATGAGCAGTTCTTC
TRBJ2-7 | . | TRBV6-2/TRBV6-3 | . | CASSYGIVIEQYF | TGTGCCAGCAGTTACGGGATTGTGATCGAGCAGTACTTC
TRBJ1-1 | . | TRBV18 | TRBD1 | CASSPPRGTENTEAFF | TGTGCCAGCTCACCACCGCGGGGGACAGAGAACACTGAAGCTTTCTTT
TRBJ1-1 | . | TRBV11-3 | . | CASSPVAGKDTEAFF | TGTGCCAGCAGCCCCGTTGCTGGGAAGGACACTGAAGCTTTCTTT
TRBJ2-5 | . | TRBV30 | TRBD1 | CARDREGETQYF | TGTGCCAGAGACAGGGAAGGAGAGACCCAGTACTTC
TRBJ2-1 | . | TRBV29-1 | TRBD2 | CSVSGTSGRGGYNEQFF | TGCAGCGTTTCAGGGACTAGCGGGAGGGGGGGTTACAATGAGCAGTTCTTC
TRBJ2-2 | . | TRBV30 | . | CAWSLRGELFF | TGTGCCTGGAGTCTCCGTGGGGAGCTGTTTTTT
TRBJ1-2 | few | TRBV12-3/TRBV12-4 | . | CASSLGNYGYTF | TGTGCCAGCAGTTTGGGTAACTATGGCTACACCTTC
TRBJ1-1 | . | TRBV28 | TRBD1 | CASSLWGQRNTEAFF | TGTGCCAGCAGTTTATGGGGACAGAGGAACACTGAAGCTTTCTTT
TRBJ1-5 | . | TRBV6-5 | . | CASTASDQPQHF | TGTGCCAGCACCGCAAGTGATCAGCCCCAGCATTTT